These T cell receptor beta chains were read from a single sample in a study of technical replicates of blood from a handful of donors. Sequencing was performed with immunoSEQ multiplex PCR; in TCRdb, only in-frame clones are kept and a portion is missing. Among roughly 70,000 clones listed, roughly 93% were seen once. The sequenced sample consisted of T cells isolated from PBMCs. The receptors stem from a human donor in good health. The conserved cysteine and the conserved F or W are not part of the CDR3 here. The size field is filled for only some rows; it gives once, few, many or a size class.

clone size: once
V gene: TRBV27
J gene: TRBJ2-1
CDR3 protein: ASSSQGLAGHEQF

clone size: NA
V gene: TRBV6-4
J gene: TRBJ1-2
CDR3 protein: ASSPEGRNYGYT

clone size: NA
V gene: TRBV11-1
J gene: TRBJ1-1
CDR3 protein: ASSLGRHTEAF

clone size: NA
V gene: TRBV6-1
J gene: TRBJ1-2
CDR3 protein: ASKFGHTTVDGYT

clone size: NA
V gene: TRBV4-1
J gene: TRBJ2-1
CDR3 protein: ASSQDFGDGARSYNEQF

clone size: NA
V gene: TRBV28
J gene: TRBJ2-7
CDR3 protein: ASSLPGTSGVSSYEQY

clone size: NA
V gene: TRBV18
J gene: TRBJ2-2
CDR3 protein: ASSLLVNTGELF

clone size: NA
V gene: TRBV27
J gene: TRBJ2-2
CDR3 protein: ASSLRAPGKVQSAGELF

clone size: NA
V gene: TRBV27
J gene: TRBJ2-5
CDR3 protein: ASRQMGLSKETQY

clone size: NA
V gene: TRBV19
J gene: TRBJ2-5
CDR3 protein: ASSFRRGLQETQY

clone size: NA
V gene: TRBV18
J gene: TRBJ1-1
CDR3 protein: ASSPPIAQVGAEAF

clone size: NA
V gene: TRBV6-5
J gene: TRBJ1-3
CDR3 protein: ASSSGYSGNTIY

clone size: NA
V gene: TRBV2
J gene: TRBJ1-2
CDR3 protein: ASITGAELYGYT

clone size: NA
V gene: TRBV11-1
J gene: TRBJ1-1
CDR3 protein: ASSFLTDEAF

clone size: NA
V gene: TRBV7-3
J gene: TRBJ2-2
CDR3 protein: ASSPPGQNTGELF

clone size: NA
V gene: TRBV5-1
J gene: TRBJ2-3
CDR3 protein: ASSLGRTSGGAADTQY

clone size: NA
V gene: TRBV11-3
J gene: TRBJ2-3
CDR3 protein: ASSSGLAGAGDTQY

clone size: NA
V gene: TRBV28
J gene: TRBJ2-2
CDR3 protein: ASSFKQTGGGLGKHPTGELF

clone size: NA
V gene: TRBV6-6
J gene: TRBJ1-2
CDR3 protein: ASSDPDRGQGYT

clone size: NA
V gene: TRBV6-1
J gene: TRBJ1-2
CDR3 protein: ASRGLPQGYGYT

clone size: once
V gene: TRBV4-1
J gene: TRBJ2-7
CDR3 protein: ASSQDTSGGARSEQY

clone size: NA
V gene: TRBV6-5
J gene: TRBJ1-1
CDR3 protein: ASSYVKNTEAF

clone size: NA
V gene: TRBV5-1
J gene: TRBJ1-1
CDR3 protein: ASSLGTQGPTEAF

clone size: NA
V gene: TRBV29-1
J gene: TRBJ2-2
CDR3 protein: SVAPSGSLAGELF

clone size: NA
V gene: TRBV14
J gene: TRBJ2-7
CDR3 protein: ASTGGTYEQY

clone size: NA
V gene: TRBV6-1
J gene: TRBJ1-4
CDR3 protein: ASSEGQFNEKLF

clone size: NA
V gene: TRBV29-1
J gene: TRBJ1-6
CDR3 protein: SVALGQGIGSPLH

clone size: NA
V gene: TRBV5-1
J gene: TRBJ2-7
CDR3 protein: ASSRTGSLEQY

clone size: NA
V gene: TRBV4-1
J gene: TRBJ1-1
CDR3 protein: ASSQGRGTEAF

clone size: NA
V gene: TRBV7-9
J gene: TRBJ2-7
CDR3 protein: ASSPPLGESREIVYEQY

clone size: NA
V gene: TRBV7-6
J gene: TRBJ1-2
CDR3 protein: ASSSQLDRSYGYT

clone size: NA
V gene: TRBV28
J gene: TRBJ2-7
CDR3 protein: ASSLWGRNSYEQY

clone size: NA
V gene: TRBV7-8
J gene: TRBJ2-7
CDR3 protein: ASSSTGDSYEQY

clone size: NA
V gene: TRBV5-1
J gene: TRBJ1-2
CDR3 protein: ASSYLSTGVNYGYT

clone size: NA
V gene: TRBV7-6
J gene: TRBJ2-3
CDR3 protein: ASTPEMGAVHFTDTQY

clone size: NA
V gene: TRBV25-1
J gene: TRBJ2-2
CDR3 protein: ASSQGQGARTGELF

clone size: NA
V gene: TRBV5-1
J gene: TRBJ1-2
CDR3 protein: ASSPNALQGAVT

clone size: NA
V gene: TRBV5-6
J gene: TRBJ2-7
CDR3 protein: ASSSLATFYEQY

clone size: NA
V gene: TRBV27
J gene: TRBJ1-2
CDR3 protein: ASSLGGLAVGYT

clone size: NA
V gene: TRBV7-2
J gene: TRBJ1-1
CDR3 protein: ASSLARGRNTEAF

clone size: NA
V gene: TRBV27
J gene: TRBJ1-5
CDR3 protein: ASSFTLNQPQH

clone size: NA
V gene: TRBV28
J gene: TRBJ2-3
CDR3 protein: ASNSGGTSTDTQY

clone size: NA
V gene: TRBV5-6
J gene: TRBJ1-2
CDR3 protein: ASSIITEGSVYGYT

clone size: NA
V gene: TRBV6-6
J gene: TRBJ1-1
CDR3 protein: ATSPEGRTEAF

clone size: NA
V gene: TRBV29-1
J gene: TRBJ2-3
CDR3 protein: SAREYTDTQY

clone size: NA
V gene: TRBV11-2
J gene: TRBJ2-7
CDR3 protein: ASSSSETYEQY

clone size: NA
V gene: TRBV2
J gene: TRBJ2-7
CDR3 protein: ASSVTSGSYEQY

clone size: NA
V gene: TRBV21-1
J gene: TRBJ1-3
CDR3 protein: ASSLDLAGNTIY

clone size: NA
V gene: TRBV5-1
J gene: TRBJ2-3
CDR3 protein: ASSFGLADFTDTQY

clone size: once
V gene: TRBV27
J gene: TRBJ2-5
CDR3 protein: ASSTSAGGHETQY

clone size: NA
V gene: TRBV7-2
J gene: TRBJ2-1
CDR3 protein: ASSPERGGEQF

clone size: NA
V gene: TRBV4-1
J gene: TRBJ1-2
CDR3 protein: ASRPLGQGLLGYT

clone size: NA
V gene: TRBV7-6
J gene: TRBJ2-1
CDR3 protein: ASSPGRVSYNEQF